This T cell receptor (beta chain) was recovered during a study of cytomegalovirus exposure and HLA in healthy donors. Deletions cut 0 bases from V and 0 bases from J, with 13 bases between. The V gene's germline CDR1 is SGDLS and CDR2 YYNGEE. This CDR3 contains 17 residues. Study-wide findings and caveats: A few chains linked to CMV were shown in vitro to be specific for CMV antigens. The study put 150 or so TCR beta chains on its list as cytomegalovirus-associated.

For this clone: Its antigen remains unknown.

Data came from immunoSEQ multiplex PCR; TCRdb stores just in-frame clones and leaves some out. In the table there are about 190,000 clones, about 83% of which are singletons. Material: PBMCs. This sequence joins TRBV9 and TRBJ1-3; no definite D call. The TCR originated in a woman between 18 and 29 years old in good health and CMV-seronegative. The CDR3 DNA reads TGTGCCAGCAGCGTAGAGGTAGGAGGTAACTCTGGAAACACCATATATTTT. As protein: CASSVEVGGNSGNTIYF.